Listed below are T cell receptor beta chains from one sample, sequenced in a study of blood T cell repertoires in COVID-19. Clones were sequenced by immunoSEQ multiplex PCR, and TCRdb holds only the in-frame ones, with some missing. The sample lists about 200,000 clones; approximately 83% were seen once. Sequenced: PBMCs or T cells enriched from blood (not recorded which). The receptor source for this set is a man in his forties or fifties who had recovered from COVID-19. The CDR3 runs from the conserved cysteine through the conserved F or W. Each record gives: V gene, D gene, clone size, J gene, CDR3 DNA, CDR3 protein. D genes are given only for firm matches. For some rows the clone size is stated as once, few or many, or as a class when expanded; others skip it.

>TRBV9|TRBD1|few|TRBJ1-5
TGTGCCAGCAGCGTGGAAGGGGGCCATCAGCCCCAGCATTTT
CASSVEGGHQPQHF
>TRBV28|TRBD1|.|TRBJ1-2
TGTGCCAGCAGTCGGGACAGGGTTCGGAGCTATGGCTACACCTTC
CASSRDRVRSYGYTF
>TRBV9|.|.|TRBJ1-1
TGTGCCAGCAGCGTAGTTCAGGGGATGAACACTGAAGCTTTCTTT
CASSVVQGMNTEAFF
>TRBV11-1|.|.|TRBJ1-1
TGTGCCAGCAGCTTTTCCTTTGGCGGGGGTGGGACTGAAGCTTTCTTT
CASSFSFGGGGTEAFF
>TRBV4-2|.|.|TRBJ1-1
TGTGCCAGCAGCCGAGGAGACGGATTTTTTGAAGCTTTCTTT
CASSRGDGFFEAFF
>TRBV21-1|.|.|TRBJ2-1
TGTGCCAGCAGCAAATTGGAAGCGGGGGGTTACAATGAGCAGTTCTTC
CASSKLEAGGYNEQFF
>TRBV14|.|.|TRBJ1-4
TGTGCCAGCAGCCAAGCCCCCGGGGAAAAACTGTTTTTT
CASSQAPGEKLFF
>TRBV5-1|TRBD1|.|TRBJ1-6
TGCGCCAGCAGCTTGACAAATACAGGGGTGAATAATTCACCCCTCCACTTT
CASSLTNTGVNNSPLHF
>TRBV3-1/TRBV3-2|.|.|TRBJ1-1
TGTGCCAGCAGGTCTCGTCCCAGGAACACTGAAGCTTTCTTT
CASRSRPRNTEAFF
>TRBV12-3/TRBV12-4|.|.|TRBJ1-2
TGTGCCAGCACAGGAAATAGCTATGGCTACACCTTC
CASTGNSYGYTF
>TRBV7-9|TRBD1|few|TRBJ1-4
TGTGCCAGCAGCTTCCCCCCGGGACAGGGGGCCTCAGCCGGTGAAAAACTGTTTTTT
CASSFPPGQGASAGEKLFF
>TRBV4-1|TRBD1|.|TRBJ1-3
TGCGCCAGCAGCCAGACAGGGACTGGAAACACCATATATTTT
CASSQTGTGNTIYF
>TRBV19|.|.|TRBJ1-6
TGTGCCAGTAGTACCCAGGACCGGGTATCGGGGAATTCACCCCTCCACTTT
CASSTQDRVSGNSPLHF
>TRBV6-6|.|.|TRBJ2-7
TGTGCCAGCAGTTATCGGCAGGGCCACGAGCAGTACTTC
CASSYRQGHEQYF
>TRBV10-3|TRBD1|.|TRBJ1-2
TGTGCCACCTCGACAGGGACGTACGGCTACACCTTC
CATSTGTYGYTF
>TRBV7-2|.|.|TRBJ2-1
TGTGCCAGCAGTCTTGACAGATTTGCTACGAATGAGCAGTTCTTC
CASSLDRFATNEQFF
>TRBV7-8|.|.|TRBJ2-7
TGTGCCAGCAGCCAGGGAGGTATAGCCTACGAGCAGTACTTC
CASSQGGIAYEQYF